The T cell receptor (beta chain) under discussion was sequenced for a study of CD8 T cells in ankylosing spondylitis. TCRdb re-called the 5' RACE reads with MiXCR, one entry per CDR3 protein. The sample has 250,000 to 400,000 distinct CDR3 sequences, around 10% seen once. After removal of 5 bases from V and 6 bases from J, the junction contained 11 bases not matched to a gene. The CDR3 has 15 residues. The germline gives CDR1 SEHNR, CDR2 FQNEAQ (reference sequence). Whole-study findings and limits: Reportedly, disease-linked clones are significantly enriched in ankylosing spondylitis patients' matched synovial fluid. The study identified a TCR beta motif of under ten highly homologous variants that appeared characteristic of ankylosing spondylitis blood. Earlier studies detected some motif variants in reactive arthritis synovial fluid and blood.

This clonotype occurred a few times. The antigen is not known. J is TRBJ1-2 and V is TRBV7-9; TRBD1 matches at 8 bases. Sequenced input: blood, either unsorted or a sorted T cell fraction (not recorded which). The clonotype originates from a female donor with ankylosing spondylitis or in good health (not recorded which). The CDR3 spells CASSPTGQGSHGYTF. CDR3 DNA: TGTGCCAGCAGCCCTACCGGACAGGGATCGCATGGCTACACCTTC.